This is a list of T cell receptor beta chains from one sample in a study of early stage breast cancer tumors. Only in-frame clones appear in the TCRdb table, and some are missing; sequencing was by immunoSEQ multiplex PCR. The sample shows about 69,000 clones, approximately 80% of them seen only once. Source material: blood. All receptors derive from a person aged 35-49 years with breast cancer. CDR3s include the opening cysteine and the closing phenylalanine or tryptophan. The D gene is left open where the match is weak. Clone size appears in some rows only: once, few, many, or a class for an expanded clone.

clone_size j_call d_call v_call cdr3_aa cdr3_nt
few TRBJ1-3 TRBD1 TRBV5-1 CASSLYGRGTDTIYF TGCGCCAGCAGCTTGTATGGCAGGGGGACGGACACCATATATTTT
once TRBJ2-3 TRBD2 TRBV4-2 CASSQGLAGGPDTQYF TGTGCCAGCAGCCAAGGACTAGCGGGAGGGCCAGATACGCAGTATTTT
- TRBJ1-1 - TRBV9 CASSPRRTNTEAFF TGTGCCAGCAGCCCTAGGAGGACGAACACTGAAGCTTTCTTT
- TRBJ1-2 TRBD1 TRBV19 CASSVTGDYGYTF TGTGCCAGTAGTGTGACAGGGGACTATGGCTACACCTTC
- TRBJ2-3 TRBD2 TRBV18 CASSPGLAGGGADTQYF TGTGCCAGCTCACCAGGACTAGCGGGAGGAGGAGCAGATACGCAGTATTTT
- TRBJ1-5 - TRBV15 CATSRPGAGPNQPQHF TGTGCCACCAGCAGACCCGGGGCAGGGCCCAATCAGCCCCAGCATTTT
- TRBJ1-4 - TRBV5-4 CASSLRRGPATNEKLFF TGTGCCAGCAGCTTAAGGCGGGGTCCGGCAACTAATGAAAAACTGTTTTTT
- TRBJ1-3 - TRBV7-9 CASSLGRDTSGNTIYF TGTGCCAGCAGCCTAGGGAGGGACACCTCTGGAAACACCATATATTTT
- TRBJ2-3 TRBD1 TRBV2 CASRGQGLGAHTDTQYF TGTGCCAGCAGGGGACAGGGCCTGGGGGCACACACAGATACGCAGTATTTT
- TRBJ2-5 TRBD1 TRBV18 CASSPGQGGETQYF TGTGCCAGCTCACCGGGACAGGGAGGAGAGACCCAGTACTTC
- TRBJ1-2 - TRBV30 CAWSVRGYGYTF TGTGCCTGGAGTGTAAGGGGCTATGGCTACACCTTC
- TRBJ2-3 TRBD1 TRBV18 CASSPELSGTGLTDTQYF TGTGCCAGCTCACCAGAGTTATCAGGGACAGGGTTGACAGATACGCAGTATTTT
- TRBJ2-5 - TRBV28 CASSFSPGRGMQTQYF TGTGCCAGCAGTTTCAGTCCCGGTCGAGGGATGCAGACCCAGTACTTC
- TRBJ2-3 - TRBV4-1 CASSQVDMIFTDTQYF TGCGCCAGCAGCCAAGTAGACATGATATTCACAGATACGCAGTATTTT
- TRBJ1-1 - TRBV5-4 CASSVLALGDLNTEAFF TGTGCCAGCAGCGTGCTCGCGTTGGGGGACCTGAACACTGAAGCTTTCTTT
- TRBJ1-5 TRBD1 TRBV28 CASRRQGMGGQPQHF TGTGCCAGCAGAAGACAGGGGATGGGAGGACAGCCCCAGCATTTT
- TRBJ1-1 - TRBV4-1 CASRGVLWNTEAFF TGCGCCAGCAGGGGTGTTTTGTGGAACACTGAAGCTTTCTTT
- TRBJ2-7 - TRBV5-1 CASSPRESRPYEQYF TGCGCCAGCAGCCCCAGGGAGAGTAGGCCCTACGAGCAGTACTTC
once TRBJ2-3 TRBD2 TRBV7-6 CASSLRGLAGSDTQYF TGTGCCAGCAGCTTAAGGGGGCTAGCGGGGTCAGATACGCAGTATTTT
- TRBJ1-3 - TRBV4-1 CASSQLEGQSYLGNTIYF TGCGCCAGCAGCCAACTCGAGGGGCAGTCCTATCTGGGTAACACCATATATTTT
- TRBJ1-1 - TRBV7-9 CASSLAQGPGVTEAFF TGTGCCAGCAGCTTAGCCCAGGGACCCGGGGTTACTGAAGCTTTCTTT
- TRBJ2-2 TRBD2 TRBV11-2 CASSVREGTGELFF TGTGCCAGCAGCGTCAGGGAGGGCACCGGGGAGCTGTTTTTT
- TRBJ2-7 TRBD1 TRBV27 CASSPDRGRYEQYF TGTGCCAGCAGTCCCGACAGGGGGAGGTACGAGCAGTACTTC
medium-sized TRBJ1-1 - TRBV7-9 CASSRQGDTEAFF TGTGCCAGCAGCCGACAAGGGGACACTGAAGCTTTCTTT
- TRBJ1-3 - TRBV28 CASSLSDSGNTIYF TGTGCCAGCAGTTTAAGCGACTCTGGAAACACCATATATTTT
once TRBJ2-7 - TRBV5-1 CASSPDSPYEQYF TGCGCCAGCAGCCCTGACAGTCCCTACGAGCAGTACTTC
- TRBJ2-3 - TRBV6-5 CASSYSGGTQYF TGTGCCAGCAGTTACTCCGGGGGTACGCAGTATTTT
- TRBJ2-3 - TRBV28 CASSTASTDTQYF TGTGCCAGCAGTACCGCTAGCACAGATACGCAGTATTTT
- TRBJ2-1 - TRBV4-2 CASSQGLSGGGEQFF TGTGCCAGCAGCCAAGGGTTGTCTGGAGGGGGTGAGCAGTTCTTC